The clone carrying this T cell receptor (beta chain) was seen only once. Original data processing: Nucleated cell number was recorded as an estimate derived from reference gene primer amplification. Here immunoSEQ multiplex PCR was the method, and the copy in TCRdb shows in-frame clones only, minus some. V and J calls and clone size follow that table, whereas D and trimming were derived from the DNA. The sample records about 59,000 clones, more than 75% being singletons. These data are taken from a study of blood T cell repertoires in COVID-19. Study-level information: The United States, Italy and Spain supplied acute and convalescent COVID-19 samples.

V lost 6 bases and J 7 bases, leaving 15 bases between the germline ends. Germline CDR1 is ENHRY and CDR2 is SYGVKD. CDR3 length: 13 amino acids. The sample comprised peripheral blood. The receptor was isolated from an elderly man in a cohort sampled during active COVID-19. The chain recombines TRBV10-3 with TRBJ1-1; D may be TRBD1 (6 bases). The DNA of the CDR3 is TGTGCCATCAGGCCACAGGGAACGGGTGAAGCTTTCTTT. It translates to CAIRPQGTGEAFF.